The entry below gives a single T cell receptor beta chain sequence along with its context. No antigen is known for it. The entry originates in a study of blood T cells in healthy people across ages. Study-wide results and caveats: Across the age range, TCR beta diversity per million T cells fell in a roughly linear way.

This CDR3 region has 16 residues. Germline CDR1 ENHRY, CDR2 SYGVKD. V lost 0 bases and J 0 bases, leaving 9 bases between the germline ends. The second PCR ran roughly 6 to 11 cycles with a sample-barcoded 5' primer and J-beta primers. Each CDR3 protein gets one entry after TCRdb re-called the 5' RACE reads with MiXCR. The sample lists roughly 1.5 million distinct CDR3 sequences; 40% to 45% were seen once. Sequencing was performed on blood. The sequence was collected from a woman aged 18 to 35 in good health. This rearrangement joins TRBV10-3 to TRBJ1-5; unclear D gene. The CDR3 sequence is CAISESGRNSNQPQHF. CDR3 bases: TGTGCCATCAGTGAGTCAGGGCGGAATAGCAATCAGCCCCAGCATTTT.